These T cell receptor beta chains were read from a single sample in a study of blood T cell repertoires in COVID-19. Repertoires were generated with immunoSEQ multiplex PCR, while TCRdb's copy carries only in-frame clones and drops some. The sample records just under 60,000 clones, less than 85% being singletons. Input material: peripheral blood. The receptors were gathered from a human donor in a cohort sampled during active COVID-19. Each CDR3 is given with its conserved first and last residue. A D gene is named only where the DNA matches it firmly. Size values are once, few and many counts, or a class for expanded clones, and some rows have none.

j_call: TRBJ2-3; d_call: TRBD2; clone_size: -; v_call: TRBV5-6; cdr3_aa: CASRTSGSTDTQYF; cdr3_nt: TGTGCCAGCAGGACTAGCGGGAGCACAGATACGCAGTATTTT
j_call: TRBJ2-5; d_call: -; clone_size: -; v_call: TRBV28; cdr3_aa: CASSLGTQETQYF; cdr3_nt: TGTGCCAGCAGCCTGGGGACTCAAGAGACCCAGTACTTC
j_call: TRBJ1-2; d_call: -; clone_size: -; v_call: TRBV13; cdr3_aa: CASSLSGDDYGYTF; cdr3_nt: TGTGCCAGCAGCTTATCGGGGGATGACTATGGCTACACCTTC
j_call: TRBJ2-7; d_call: TRBD1; clone_size: -; v_call: TRBV7-9; cdr3_aa: CASSFRQGDPYEQYF; cdr3_nt: TGTGCCAGCAGCTTCCGACAGGGGGATCCCTACGAGCAGTACTTC
j_call: TRBJ2-7; d_call: TRBD2; clone_size: once; v_call: TRBV10-3; cdr3_aa: CAISESGTSGDKQYF; cdr3_nt: TGTGCCATCAGTGAGTCTGGGACTAGCGGGGACAAGCAGTACTTC
j_call: TRBJ2-3; d_call: -; clone_size: -; v_call: TRBV10-3; cdr3_aa: CAISELGGRGTDTQYF; cdr3_nt: TGTGCCATCAGTGAGCTGGGGGGGCGCGGCACAGATACGCAGTATTTT
j_call: TRBJ1-2; d_call: -; clone_size: few; v_call: TRBV7-3; cdr3_aa: CASSFGSSYGYTF; cdr3_nt: TGTGCCAGCAGCTTCGGGTCCTCCTATGGCTACACCTTC
j_call: TRBJ2-2; d_call: -; clone_size: few; v_call: TRBV7-7; cdr3_aa: CASSPVGVGTGELFF; cdr3_nt: TGTGCCAGCAGCCCCGTGGGCGTCGGCACCGGGGAGCTGTTTTTT
j_call: TRBJ1-5; d_call: -; clone_size: once; v_call: TRBV24-1; cdr3_aa: CATSDLGGPNQPQHF; cdr3_nt: TGTGCCACCAGTGATTTAGGGGGTCCCAATCAGCCCCAGCATTTT
j_call: TRBJ2-1; d_call: TRBD2; clone_size: -; v_call: TRBV7-9; cdr3_aa: CASSLAASGRANEQFF; cdr3_nt: TGTGCCAGCAGCTTAGCCGCTAGCGGGAGGGCCAATGAGCAGTTCTTC
j_call: TRBJ2-1; d_call: -; clone_size: few; v_call: TRBV4-3; cdr3_aa: CASSQLGQNNEQFF; cdr3_nt: TGCGCCAGCAGCCAACTGGGCCAGAACAATGAGCAGTTCTTC
j_call: TRBJ1-5; d_call: -; clone_size: -; v_call: TRBV27; cdr3_aa: CASSPRSTGHRNQPQHF; cdr3_nt: TGTGCCAGCAGTCCGAGATCGACAGGCCATCGCAATCAGCCCCAGCATTTT
j_call: TRBJ1-1; d_call: TRBD1; clone_size: -; v_call: TRBV6-5; cdr3_aa: CASSYGQENTEAFF; cdr3_nt: TGTGCCAGCAGTTACGGACAGGAGAACACTGAAGCTTTCTTT
j_call: TRBJ1-3; d_call: -; clone_size: -; v_call: TRBV7-9; cdr3_aa: CASSGGESETSGNTIYF; cdr3_nt: TGTGCCAGCAGCGGGGGGGAGTCAGAAACCTCTGGAAACACCATATATTTT
j_call: TRBJ2-7; d_call: TRBD1; clone_size: -; v_call: TRBV19; cdr3_aa: CASSSQAGGIYEQYF; cdr3_nt: TGTGCCAGTAGCTCCCAGGCAGGGGGCATCTACGAGCAGTACTTC
j_call: TRBJ1-1; d_call: -; clone_size: -; v_call: TRBV4-3; cdr3_aa: CASSQGWETEAFF; cdr3_nt: TGCGCCAGCAGCCAAGGTTGGGAGACTGAAGCTTTCTTT
j_call: TRBJ2-7; d_call: TRBD1; clone_size: -; v_call: TRBV7-8; cdr3_aa: CASSFTLGQGVGEQYF; cdr3_nt: TGTGCCAGCAGCTTTACTCTCGGACAGGGGGTAGGCGAGCAGTACTTC
j_call: TRBJ2-7; d_call: TRBD2; clone_size: -; v_call: TRBV5-1; cdr3_aa: CASSLTSGTYEQYF; cdr3_nt: TGCGCCAGCAGCTTAACTAGCGGGACCTACGAGCAGTACTTC
j_call: TRBJ2-7; d_call: TRBD2; clone_size: few; v_call: TRBV11-2; cdr3_aa: CASRSTSPSSYEQYF; cdr3_nt: TGTGCCAGCAGGTCGACTAGCCCTAGCTCCTACGAGCAGTACTTC
j_call: TRBJ1-2; d_call: -; clone_size: -; v_call: TRBV7-9; cdr3_aa: CASSLDRQKRDGYTF; cdr3_nt: TGTGCCAGCAGCTTAGATAGACAGAAGCGGGATGGCTACACCTTC
j_call: TRBJ1-2; d_call: -; clone_size: -; v_call: TRBV30; cdr3_aa: CAWSSGRGNTF; cdr3_nt: TGTGCCTGGAGCAGTGGAAGGGGCAACACCTTC
j_call: TRBJ2-1; d_call: -; clone_size: -; v_call: TRBV5-1; cdr3_aa: CASSLEARGAYNEQFF; cdr3_nt: TGCGCCAGCAGCTTGGAGGCCAGGGGGGCCTACAATGAGCAGTTCTTC
j_call: TRBJ1-4; d_call: -; clone_size: many; v_call: TRBV28; cdr3_aa: CASSFPGATNEKLFF; cdr3_nt: TGTGCCAGCAGTTTCCCCGGGGCAACTAATGAAAAACTGTTTTTT
j_call: TRBJ2-2; d_call: -; clone_size: many; v_call: TRBV5-5; cdr3_aa: CASSRGGGQRYTGELFF; cdr3_nt: TGTGCCAGCAGCCGAGGCGGAGGACAGCGATACACCGGGGAGCTGTTTTTT
j_call: TRBJ2-5; d_call: TRBD1; clone_size: -; v_call: TRBV6-4; cdr3_aa: CASSDGTGDQETQYF; cdr3_nt: TGTGCCAGCAGTGACGGGACAGGGGACCAAGAGACCCAGTACTTC
j_call: TRBJ2-4; d_call: -; clone_size: -; v_call: TRBV6-4; cdr3_aa: CASSDSAGELNIQYF; cdr3_nt: TGTGCCAGCAGTGACTCGGCAGGGGAGCTAAACATTCAGTACTTC